The 29 T cell receptor beta chains given below trace back to one sample, sequenced in a study of metastatic and nonmetastatic thyroid tumors. Before thyroid surgery, none of the patients had received any treatment. TCRdb re-called clones from the PCR reads using MiXCR. The sample has about 15,000 clones, 29% seen once; the top ten hold roughly half. The material sequenced was tumor tissue. The origin of the receptors is a male donor with papillary thyroid cancer or a benign thyroid nodule (not recorded which). Some clones in this sample may be carry-over from other donors' samples.

V usage is TRBV4-2 and J usage is TRBJ2-7; 7 nucleotides agree with TRBD2. The CDR3 has 15 amino acids. Trimming removed 6 bases from V and 5 bases from J; junction bases left unmatched: 13. Germline V gene data show CDR1 as LGHNA and CDR2 as YNFKEQ. CDR3 sequence reads: CASSFAGTKDHEQYF. CDR3 coding DNA: TGTGCCAGCAGTTTTGCCGGGACTAAGGACCACGAGCAGTACTTC.

This clone was found many times. The chain combines TRBV12-3 or TRBV12-4 with TRBJ2-2; 8 positions agree with TRBD2. The ends lost 3 bases at V and 8 bases at J; junction bases unmatched: 8. The CDR3 spans 15 residues. The CDR3 reads CASSFGEVAGGELFF. DNA of the CDR3: TGTGCCAGCAGTTTTGGAGAGGTAGCGGGAGGGGAGCTGTTTTTT.

This chain uses TRBV27 with TRBJ1-3; D remains ambiguous. The V gene lost 6 bases and the J gene lost 8 bases, with 26 bases spanning the gap. The CDR3 runs 17 residues. CDR1 and CDR2 (germline): MNHEY, SMNVEV (reference sequence). The CDR3 DNA is TGTGCCAGCAGAAAAAAGGGCCAGCCTCTTGGACTCGACACCATATATTTT. This gives the protein CASRKKGQPLGLDTIYF.

This clone has a count of ten or more. V usage is TRBV7-9 and J usage is TRBJ1-1, with a weak D call TRBD1 (5 bases). Looked up from germline, CDR1 is SEHNR and CDR2 is FQNEAQ (reference sequence). V lost 5 bases, J lost 1 base, and 11 bases lay in between. There are 14 residues in the CDR3. The DNA for the CDR3 is TGTGCCAGCAGCCCGGGACGGGAGAACACTGAAGCTTTCTTT. Protein: CASSPGRENTEAFF.

This clone was recorded at least ten times. This chain joins TRBV3-1 and TRBJ1-6; no definite D call. V lost 2 bases to trimming and J lost 7 bases, with 6 bases between them. Per the germline V gene, CDR1 is LGHDT and CDR2 is YNNKEL (reference sequence). The CDR3 contains 13 residues. CDR3 in amino acids: CASSQMGNSPLHF. DNA for the CDR3: TGTGCCAGCAGCCAAATGGGGAATTCACCCCTCCACTTT.

The CDR3 region is CASAVGTGKGEQYF. The CDR3 DNA is TGCGCCAGCGCCGTGGGGACAGGAAAGGGCGAGCAGTACTTC. V usage is TRBV5-1 and J usage is TRBJ2-7, with 8 bases lining up with TRBD1. V lost 7 bases and J lost 6; bases outside the gene matches: 12. This CDR3 is 14 amino acids long. The germline gives CDR1 SGHRS, CDR2 YFSETQ.

The rearrangement uses TRBV5-1 and TRBJ2-1; 7 bases map to TRBD1. The CDR3 contains 15 residues. CDR1 and CDR2 from the germline V gene are SGHRS and YFSETQ. With 0 bases clipped from V and 4 bases from J, the junction kept 4 bases outside the gene matches. The CDR3 loop is CASSLGGGRYNEQFF. The CDR3 coding sequence is TGCGCCAGCAGCTTGGGAGGGGGCAGGTACAATGAGCAGTTCTTC.

This clone has a handful of counts. V usage is TRBV10-2 and J usage is TRBJ2-7, with D perhaps being TRBD1 or TRBD2 (5 bases each). V lost 3 bases and J lost 3, with 12 bases in between. The germline V gene has CDR1 WSHSY and CDR2 SAAADI. CDR3 length: 14 residues. As DNA, the CDR3 is TGCGCCAGCAGTGATAGGGACGGAGTCTACGAGCAGTACTTC. It translates to CASSDRDGVYEQYF.

This clone came up many times. A much larger clone sits a single nucleotide away, making a read error possible. This chain's CDR3 is CASSYSLAGFQETRYF. As DNA, the CDR3 is TGTGCCAGCAGTTACTCTCTAGCGGGGTTCCAAGAGACCCGGTACTTC. The rearrangement uses TRBV6-5 and TRBJ2-5, with TRBD2 identical over 9 bases. The germline gives CDR1 MNHEY, CDR2 SVGAGI. This CDR3 region has 16 residues.

This clone was counted many times. The rearrangement joins TRBV20-1 to TRBJ2-7; 8 bases map to TRBD2. Trimming took 4 bases from V and 3 from J; bases not matched to a gene: 5. The V gene's germline CDR1 is DFQATT and CDR2 SNEGSKA (reference sequence). The CDR3 extends over 13 amino acids. CDR3 sequence: CSAISGSGYEQYF. The CDR3 DNA is TGCAGTGCTATAAGCGGGAGTGGCTACGAGCAGTACTTC.

CDR3 DNA: TGCAGTGCTAGTTTCGGGGCTGGGCCCAATGAGCAGTTCTTC. Translating gives CSASFGAGPNEQFF. This rearrangement joins TRBV20-1 to TRBJ2-1; TRBD1 or TRBD2 may be the D gene (5 bases each). Germline assignment: CDR1 DFQATT and CDR2 SNEGSKA (reference sequence). The V end lost 3 bases, the J end lost 6 bases, and 15 bases lay between the germline ends. The CDR3 has 14 amino acids.

The rearrangement links TRBV7-2 to TRBJ2-3; 9 bases line up with TRBD2. CDR3 length: 15 amino acids. CDR1 and CDR2 (germline): SGHTA, FQGNSA. The J segment lost 0 bases and the V segment lost 5 bases, leaving 3 bases of the junction unmatched. CDR3 in amino acids: CASSRAGGSTDTQYF. DNA for the CDR3: TGTGCCAGCAGCCGAGCGGGAGGTAGCACAGATACGCAGTATTTT.

V and J are TRBV6-1 and TRBJ2-1, with D perhaps matching TRBD2 (7 bases). The length of the CDR3 is 15 residues. The V end lost 3 bases, the J end lost 7 bases, and 16 bases lay between the germline ends. Germline V gene data show CDR1 as MNHNS and CDR2 as SASEGT. The CDR3 DNA sequence: TGTGCCAGCAGTGACTCTGCGGGGGCGGGTAATGAGCAGTTCTTC. Amino acids: CASSDSAGAGNEQFF.

To note about this clone: The junction departs from germline at one end; a sequencing error may be responsible. The chain couples TRBV7-6 to TRBJ2-7; 10 bases fit TRBD2. The CDR3 totals 16 residues. The germline V gene has CDR1 SGHVS and CDR2 FNYEAQ. CDR3 nucleotides: TGTGCAAGCAGCTTAGCGCAGCCTAGCGGGGGACGCGAGCAGTACTTC. Translated, it gives CASSLAQPSGGREQYF.

This clone was counted many times. The identical CDR3 is also encoded by other nucleotide sequences in the sample. This chain links TRBV3-1 with TRBJ1-5; the match to TRBD1 covers 10 bases. The germline gives CDR1 LGHDT, CDR2 YNNKEL (reference sequence). The CDR3 totals 14 residues. The V gene end was trimmed by 3 bases and the J gene end by 7 bases; junction bases not matched to a gene: 3. The CDR3 bases are TGTGCCAGCAGCCACCGGACAGGGGGACAGCCCCAGCATTTT. This sequence encodes CASSHRTGGQPQHF.

This clone is medium-sized. The chain couples TRBV20-1 to TRBJ2-3, with TRBD2 matching over 7 bases. The germline gives CDR1 DFQATT, CDR2 SNEGSKA (reference sequence). The CDR3 spans 13 residues. V was clipped by 4 bases and J by 0 bases; unmatched bases: 1. The CDR3 region has the DNA TGCAGTGCTACTAGCGGAAGCACAGATACGCAGTATTTT. Its translation is CSATSGSTDTQYF.

Concerning this clone: The junction does not match germline at one end; this may be a read error. The chain combines TRBV7-3 with TRBJ2-2; a weak D match, TRBD2 (5 bases). The CDR3 sequence is 16 residues long. Germline V gives CDR1 SGHTA, CDR2 FQGTGA. CDR3 sequence reads: CASSPVGGFNTGERFF. CDR3 DNA: TGTGCCAGCAGCCCCGTCGGCGGGTTTAACACCGGGGAGCGGTTTTTT.

This chain links TRBV24-1 with TRBJ2-5, with TRBD1 matching over 7 bases. This CDR3 region has 20 residues. The trim removed 4 bases at V and 0 bases at J, leaving 19 bases unmatched. Germline values: CDR1 KGHDR, CDR2 SFDVKD. In DNA form, the CDR3 reads TGTGCCACCAGTGACCCAACCGACAGGGAAGGATGGGGGTACCAAGAGACCCAGTACTTC. Protein: CATSDPTDREGWGYQETQYF.

This rearrangement joins TRBV6-2 or TRBV6-3 to TRBJ2-5; TRBD2 matches 10 bases. With 2 bases clipped from V and 5 bases from J, the junction kept 11 bases outside the gene matches. The CDR3 is made up of 17 amino acids. CDR1 is MNHEY, CDR2 SVGEGT, per germline. The CDR3 region has the DNA TGTGCCAGCAGTTACCGGCTAGCGGGGGCGAGGGAGGAGACCCAGTACTTC. It specifies CASSYRLAGAREETQYF.

V usage is TRBV2 and J usage is TRBJ1-1; D possibly corresponds to TRBD1 (6 bases). CDR1 is SNHLY, CDR2 FYNNEI, per germline. The CDR3 totals 15 residues. V was pared by 8 bases and J by 0 bases, with 16 bases between. The DNA for the CDR3 is TGTGCCAGCGGGGAGGACAGCTACATGAACACTGAAGCTTTCTTT. Its translation: CASGEDSYMNTEAFF.

The gene calls are TRBV6-1 and TRBJ2-7, with a tentative D call TRBD1 (6 bases). This CDR3 contains 14 residues. Germline V gives CDR1 MNHNS, CDR2 SASEGT. The V end lost 6 bases, the J end lost 4 bases, and 16 bases lay between the germline ends. The CDR3 DNA is TGTGCCAGCAGCGAGGGCCACAGGGAATACGAGCAGTACTTC. Its protein product is CASSEGHREYEQYF.

This clone was seen ten or more times. This chain uses TRBV3-1 with TRBJ1-5, with 9 bases fitting TRBD1. J was trimmed by 2 bases and V by 4 bases; bases with no gene match: 9. Germline CDR1 LGHDT, CDR2 YNNKEL (reference sequence). The length of the CDR3 is 17 residues. The CDR3 reads CASSPLNRGPGNQPQHF. The CDR3 DNA reads TGTGCCAGCAGCCCTCTGAACAGGGGGCCCGGCAATCAGCCCCAGCATTTT.

This chain joins TRBV3-1 and TRBJ1-2, with TRBD1 matching 7 bases. Trimming cost V 0 bases and J 6 bases; bases outside gene matches: 10. The CDR3 runs 16 residues. Germline V gives CDR1 LGHDT, CDR2 YNNKEL (reference sequence). The CDR3 DNA is TGTGCCAGCAGCCAAGATCGTGCAGGGGGTTTGAATGGCTACACCTTC. Its protein product is CASSQDRAGGLNGYTF.

This clone was counted ten times or more. The chain joins TRBV6-1 to TRBJ2-7; D possibly uses TRBD1 or TRBD2 (5 bases each). Trimming removed 7 bases from V and 0 bases from J, with 10 bases in between. Germline values: CDR1 MNHNS, CDR2 SASEGT. CDR3 size: 13 residues. CDR3 sequence (DNA): TGTGCCAGCAACTGGGGGAGCTCCTACGAGCAGTACTTC. Its translation is CASNWGSSYEQYF.

The chain employs TRBV18 and TRBJ1-2; D unclear. The CDR3 sequence is 13 residues long. Germline loops: CDR1 KGHSH, CDR2 LQKENI. V lost 0 bases and J lost 8, with 10 bases in between. The CDR3: CASSPPWVEGYTF. CDR3 bases: TGTGCCAGCTCACCACCATGGGTTGAAGGCTACACCTTC.

The chain couples TRBV11-2 to TRBJ2-1; D is possibly TRBD1 (5 bases). Trimming took 6 bases from V and 2 from J, leaving 23 bases between them. This CDR3 comprises 18 residues. Germline loops: CDR1 SGHAT, CDR2 FQNNGV. The DNA of the CDR3 is TGTGCCAGCAGTCATCCGCAAGGCATAAGGGGAACCTACAATGAGCAGTTCTTC. Amino acid sequence: CASSHPQGIRGTYNEQFF.

The J gene is TRBJ2-1, the V gene TRBV18; D is undetermined. In germline, CDR1 is KGHSH, CDR2 LQKENI. The CDR3 is 15 amino acids. The germline V and J ends were trimmed by 3 bases and 7 bases, with 16 bases remaining between them. The CDR3 is CASSPSSERWNEQFF. The CDR3 DNA is TGTGCCAGCTCACCCTCCTCTGAGAGGTGGAATGAGCAGTTCTTC.

This chain uses TRBV9 with TRBJ2-3, with D possibly being TRBD1 (6 bases). The CDR3 contains 15 residues. Trimming took 0 bases from V and 6 from J, leaving 14 bases between them. CDR1 and CDR2 from the germline V gene are SGDLS and YYNGEE. CDR3 region: CASSVEQGRSDTQYF. The DNA for the CDR3 is TGTGCCAGCAGCGTAGAACAGGGTCGATCTGATACGCAGTATTTT.

This clone was counted many times. V usage is TRBV5-1 and J usage is TRBJ2-7; D possibly matches TRBD1 or TRBD2 (5 bases each). This CDR3 region has 15 residues. Trimming took off 3 bases at V and 4 bases at J, with 17 bases between the two ends. CDR1 and CDR2 from the germline V gene are SGHRS and YFSETQ. The CDR3 DNA follows: TGCGCCAGCAGCTCAGACCGGGACGGTGGTTACGAGCAGTACTTC. Its protein is CASSSDRDGGYEQYF.